A selection of T cell receptor beta chains follows, all from one sample in a study of blood T cell repertoires in COVID-19. Assay: immunoSEQ multiplex PCR; the TCRdb copy retains only in-frame clones and omits some. The table shows about 110,000 clones, with around 90% occurring only once. The sequenced sample was peripheral blood. The origin of the receptors is a human donor in a cohort sampled during active COVID-19. The CDR3 runs from the conserved cysteine through the conserved F or W. Each record gives: J gene, D gene, clone size, V gene, CDR3 protein, CDR3 DNA. D genes are given only for firm matches. Rows may omit the clone size; those that give it use once, few, many or a size class.

j_gene: TRBJ1-5; d_gene: .; abundance: .; v_gene: TRBV7-2; CDR3aa: CASSRSTASNQPQHF; CDR3nt: TGTGCCAGCAGCCGCTCGACAGCTAGCAATCAGCCCCAGCATTTT
j_gene: TRBJ2-3; d_gene: .; abundance: .; v_gene: TRBV27; CDR3aa: CASRGNGGPWDTQYF; CDR3nt: TGTGCCAGTAGGGGGAACGGGGGGCCCTGGGATACGCAGTATTTT
j_gene: TRBJ1-5; d_gene: .; abundance: .; v_gene: TRBV7-8; CDR3aa: CASSWAQPSNQPQHF; CDR3nt: TGTGCCAGCAGCTGGGCCCAACCTAGCAATCAGCCCCAGCATTTT
j_gene: TRBJ2-5; d_gene: .; abundance: .; v_gene: TRBV6-9; CDR3aa: CASSYSAGESETQYF; CDR3nt: TGTGCCAGCAGTTATTCCGCCGGAGAGTCGGAGACCCAGTACTTC
j_gene: TRBJ2-7; d_gene: .; abundance: .; v_gene: TRBV11-2; CDR3aa: CASSLGQGGYEQYF; CDR3nt: TGTGCCAGCAGCTTAGGACAGGGAGGATACGAGCAGTACTTC
j_gene: TRBJ1-2; d_gene: TRBD1; abundance: .; v_gene: TRBV9; CDR3aa: CASSGGQGRVVYGYTF; CDR3nt: TGTGCCAGCAGCGGGGGACAGGGGAGGGTCGTCTATGGCTACACCTTC
j_gene: TRBJ1-5; d_gene: .; abundance: .; v_gene: TRBV19; CDR3aa: CASSLRRDQPQHF; CDR3nt: TGTGCCAGTAGTCTCCGGAGGGATCAGCCCCAGCATTTT
j_gene: TRBJ2-1; d_gene: .; abundance: .; v_gene: TRBV30; CDR3aa: CAWSVHSWNNEQFF; CDR3nt: TGTGCCTGGAGTGTACACAGCTGGAACAATGAGCAGTTCTTC
j_gene: TRBJ1-5; d_gene: TRBD1; abundance: .; v_gene: TRBV15; CDR3aa: CATSSQGARQPQHF; CDR3nt: TGTGCCACCAGCAGCCAGGGGGCACGACAGCCCCAGCATTTT
j_gene: TRBJ2-7; d_gene: .; abundance: .; v_gene: TRBV3-1/TRBV3-2; CDR3aa: CASSQDEGYEQYF; CDR3nt: TGTGCCAGCAGCCAAGATGAGGGATACGAGCAGTACTTC
j_gene: TRBJ1-1; d_gene: .; abundance: .; v_gene: TRBV15; CDR3aa: CATSRAPGEMNTEAFF; CDR3nt: TGTGCCACCAGCAGAGCCCCGGGGGAAATGAACACTGAAGCTTTCTTT
j_gene: TRBJ2-7; d_gene: .; abundance: .; v_gene: TRBV7-9; CDR3aa: CASSLVALEQYF; CDR3nt: TGTGCCAGCAGCTTAGTGGCTTTGGAGCAGTACTTC
j_gene: TRBJ2-1; d_gene: .; abundance: .; v_gene: TRBV5-1; CDR3aa: CASSGDRSSYNEQFF; CDR3nt: TGCGCCAGCTCGGGGGATAGAAGCTCCTACAATGAGCAGTTCTTC
j_gene: TRBJ2-1; d_gene: .; abundance: .; v_gene: TRBV4-1; CDR3aa: CASSQDEFEQFF; CDR3nt: TGCGCCAGCAGCCAAGATGAGTTTGAGCAGTTCTTC
j_gene: TRBJ2-3; d_gene: TRBD2; abundance: .; v_gene: TRBV7-9; CDR3aa: CASSLEAGVADTQYF; CDR3nt: TGTGCCAGCAGCTTAGAGGCGGGAGTGGCAGATACGCAGTATTTT
j_gene: TRBJ2-2; d_gene: .; abundance: .; v_gene: TRBV2; CDR3aa: CASSPRDTGELFF; CDR3nt: TGTGCCAGCAGTCCCAGGGACACCGGGGAGCTGTTTTTT
j_gene: TRBJ1-2; d_gene: TRBD1; abundance: few; v_gene: TRBV5-6; CDR3aa: CASSLSAGGSYGYTF; CDR3nt: TGTGCCAGCAGCTTGTCGGCAGGGGGCAGCTATGGCTACACCTTC
j_gene: TRBJ2-7; d_gene: .; abundance: .; v_gene: TRBV30; CDR3aa: CAWSYGGTPYEQYF; CDR3nt: TGTGCCTGGAGTTACGGGGGGACACCCTACGAGCAGTACTTC
j_gene: TRBJ1-1; d_gene: TRBD1; abundance: .; v_gene: TRBV7-9; CDR3aa: CASSWDSENTEAFF; CDR3nt: TGTGCCAGCAGCTGGGACAGCGAGAACACTGAAGCTTTCTTT
j_gene: TRBJ2-5; d_gene: TRBD2; abundance: .; v_gene: TRBV2; CDR3aa: CASLGEPGLAGAQYF; CDR3nt: TGTGCCAGCTTGGGGGAACCGGGACTAGCGGGGGCCCAGTACTTC
j_gene: TRBJ2-5; d_gene: .; abundance: once; v_gene: TRBV6-5; CDR3aa: CASSWDSARPAQYF; CDR3nt: TGTGCCAGCAGTTGGGATAGCGCCCGGCCGGCCCAGTACTTC
j_gene: TRBJ2-7; d_gene: TRBD1; abundance: .; v_gene: TRBV6-5; CDR3aa: CASSYDRQGANEQYF; CDR3nt: TGTGCCAGCAGTTACGATCGGCAGGGGGCCAACGAGCAGTACTTC
j_gene: TRBJ2-7; d_gene: .; abundance: .; v_gene: TRBV30; CDR3aa: CAWSVARGYEQYF; CDR3nt: TGTGCCTGGAGTGTCGCCAGGGGCTACGAGCAGTACTTC
j_gene: TRBJ2-1; d_gene: TRBD2; abundance: once; v_gene: TRBV7-9; CDR3aa: CASNSPGGGINEQFF; CDR3nt: TGTGCCAGCAACTCCCCTGGCGGGGGGATCAATGAGCAGTTCTTC
j_gene: TRBJ2-2; d_gene: .; abundance: .; v_gene: TRBV6-5; CDR3aa: CASSYSQIPDTGELFF; CDR3nt: TGTGCCAGCAGTTACTCACAGATACCCGACACCGGGGAGCTGTTTTTT
j_gene: TRBJ2-7; d_gene: .; abundance: .; v_gene: TRBV9; CDR3aa: CASSVGASETYEQYF; CDR3nt: TGTGCCAGCAGCGTAGGGGCTAGCGAGACCTACGAGCAGTACTTC